The sample holds a few counts of the clone carrying this T cell receptor beta chain. Its antigen is currently unknown. This record belongs to a study of cytomegalovirus exposure and HLA in healthy donors. Study-wide findings and caveats: In a later analysis, productive TCRs from donors in an Asian-associated ancestry cluster reportedly carried fewer N-insertions than the cohort mean. Cytomegalovirus status, reportedly, was diagnosed with high specificity and sensitivity by the classifier. In an earlier analysis, in fewer than 700 donors, most V segments appeared productive either ~87% or ~30% of the time.

Use of 60 Vbeta and 13 Jbeta primers characterized the PCR. Clones were sequenced by immunoSEQ multiplex PCR, and TCRdb holds only the in-frame ones, with some missing. The profile shows 95,000 to 100,000 clones, roughly three quarters of them singletons. J gave up 9 bases and V 10 bases, and 8 bases lay outside the gene matches. The germline CDR1 and CDR2 sequences are MDHEN and SYDVKM. The CDR3 spans 12 residues. The sequence was collected from a female donor in good health and CMV-seronegative. The genes are TRBV28 and TRBJ2-2; 7 bases match TRBD2. The sequencing sample was made of PBMCs. CDR3 sequence: CATRPSGRELFF. For the CDR3, the DNA is TGTGCCACCCGGCCTAGCGGCCGGGAGCTGTTTTTT.